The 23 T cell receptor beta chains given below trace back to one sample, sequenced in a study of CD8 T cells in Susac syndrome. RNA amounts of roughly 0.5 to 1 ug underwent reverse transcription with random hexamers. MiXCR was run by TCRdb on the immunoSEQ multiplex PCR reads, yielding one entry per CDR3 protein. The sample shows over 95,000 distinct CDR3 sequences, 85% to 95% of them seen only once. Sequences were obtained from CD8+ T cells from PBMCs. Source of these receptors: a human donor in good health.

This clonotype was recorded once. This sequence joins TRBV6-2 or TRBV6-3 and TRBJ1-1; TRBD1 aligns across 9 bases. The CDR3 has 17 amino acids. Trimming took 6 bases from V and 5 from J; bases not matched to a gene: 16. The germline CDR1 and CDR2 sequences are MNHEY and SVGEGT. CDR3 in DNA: TGTGCCAGCAGCCAACCTACCCGTGGGACAGGGAATACTGAAGCTTTCTTT. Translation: CASSQPTRGTGNTEAFF.

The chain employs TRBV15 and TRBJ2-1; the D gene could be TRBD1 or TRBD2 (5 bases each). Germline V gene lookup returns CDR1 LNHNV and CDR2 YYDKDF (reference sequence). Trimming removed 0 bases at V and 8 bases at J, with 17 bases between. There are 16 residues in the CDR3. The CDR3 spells CATSRDSGTVNHEQFF. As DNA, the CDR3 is TGTGCCACCAGCAGAGATTCCGGGACGGTCAATCATGAGCAGTTCTTC.

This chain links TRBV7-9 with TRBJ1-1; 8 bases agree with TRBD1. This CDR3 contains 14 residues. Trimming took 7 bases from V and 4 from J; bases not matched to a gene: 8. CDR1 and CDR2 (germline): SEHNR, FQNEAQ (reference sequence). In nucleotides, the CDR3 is TGTGCCAGCAACCCAGGGGGCATCGTCACTGAAGCTTTCTTT. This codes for CASNPGGIVTEAFF.

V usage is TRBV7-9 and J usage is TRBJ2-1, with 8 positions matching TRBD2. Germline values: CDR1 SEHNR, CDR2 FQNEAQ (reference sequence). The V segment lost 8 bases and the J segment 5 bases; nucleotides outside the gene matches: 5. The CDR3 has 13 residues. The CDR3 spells CASWGSGNNEQFF. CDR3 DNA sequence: TGTGCCAGCTGGGGTAGCGGGAACAATGAGCAGTTCTTC.

The CDR3 nucleotides are TGTGCCAGCAGCTATGGACAGGGGGCGTCGGAGACCCAGTACTTC. It translates to CASSYGQGASETQYF. The V and J genes are TRBV7-2 and TRBJ2-5; TRBD1 aligns across 11 bases. V lost 4 bases, J lost 5 bases, and 6 bases stayed unmatched. The CDR3 length is 15 residues. Germline V CDR1 and CDR2: SGHTA, FQGNSA.

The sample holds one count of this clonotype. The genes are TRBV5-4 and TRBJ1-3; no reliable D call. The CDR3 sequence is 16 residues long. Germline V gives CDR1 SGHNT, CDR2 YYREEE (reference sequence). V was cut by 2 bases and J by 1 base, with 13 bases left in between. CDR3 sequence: CASSLGPGGSGNTIYF. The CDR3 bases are TGTGCCAGCAGCTTAGGTCCCGGCGGATCTGGAAACACCATATATTTT.

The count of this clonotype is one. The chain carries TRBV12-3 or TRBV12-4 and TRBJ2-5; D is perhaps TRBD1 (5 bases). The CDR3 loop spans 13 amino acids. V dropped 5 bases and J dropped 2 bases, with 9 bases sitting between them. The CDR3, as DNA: TGTGCCAGCAGTACCACAGGACAAGAGACCCAGTACTTC. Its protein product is CASSTTGQETQYF.

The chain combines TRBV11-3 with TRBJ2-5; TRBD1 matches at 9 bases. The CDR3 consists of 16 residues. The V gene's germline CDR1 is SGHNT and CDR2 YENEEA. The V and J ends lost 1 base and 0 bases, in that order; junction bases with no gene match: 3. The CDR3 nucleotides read TGTGCCAGCAGCTTAGGGACAGGGGCTGACCAAGAGACCCAGTACTTC. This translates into CASSLGTGADQETQYF.

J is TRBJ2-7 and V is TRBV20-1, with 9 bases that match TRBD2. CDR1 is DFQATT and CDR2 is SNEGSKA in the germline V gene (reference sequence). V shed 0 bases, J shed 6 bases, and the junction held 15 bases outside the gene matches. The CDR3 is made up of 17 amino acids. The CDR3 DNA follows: TGCAGTGCTAGAGAGGCGGCTAGCGGGGTCGCCCGGGGCGAGCAGTACTTC. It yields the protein CSAREAASGVARGEQYF.

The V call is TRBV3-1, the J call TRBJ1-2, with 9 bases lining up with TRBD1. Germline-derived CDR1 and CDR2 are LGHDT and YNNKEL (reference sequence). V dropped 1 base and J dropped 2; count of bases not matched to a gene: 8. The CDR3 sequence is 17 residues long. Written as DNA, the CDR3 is TGTGCCAGCAGCCAAGCCGGGACAGGGTCGGGCAACTATGGCTACACCTTC. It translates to CASSQAGTGSGNYGYTF.

This CDR3 reads CASSESPINTGELFF. The CDR3 DNA is TGCGCCAGCAGCGAGTCACCGATTAACACCGGGGAGCTGTTTTTT. V usage is TRBV5-1 and J usage is TRBJ2-2; D remains unclear. This CDR3 is 15 amino acids long. V was cut by 4 bases and J by 2 bases, with 12 bases left in between. CDR1 is SGHRS and CDR2 is YFSETQ in the germline V gene.

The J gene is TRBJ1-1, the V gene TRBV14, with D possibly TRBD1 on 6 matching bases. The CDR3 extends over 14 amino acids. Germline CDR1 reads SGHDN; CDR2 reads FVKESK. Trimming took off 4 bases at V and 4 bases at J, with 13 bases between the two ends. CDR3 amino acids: CASSPRGVFTEAFF. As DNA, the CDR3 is TGTGCCAGCAGCCCAAGGGGGGTATTCACTGAAGCTTTCTTT.

The CDR3 bases are TGTGCCAGCAGTTACTTGGAAATGAACACTGAAGCTTTCTTT. It translates to CASSYLEMNTEAFF. V is TRBV6-2 or TRBV6-3 and J is TRBJ1-1; D unclear. Germline V gene lookup returns CDR1 MNHEY and CDR2 SVGEGT. The CDR3 is 14 residues long. V was trimmed by 1 base and J by 0 bases, leaving 6 bases between them.

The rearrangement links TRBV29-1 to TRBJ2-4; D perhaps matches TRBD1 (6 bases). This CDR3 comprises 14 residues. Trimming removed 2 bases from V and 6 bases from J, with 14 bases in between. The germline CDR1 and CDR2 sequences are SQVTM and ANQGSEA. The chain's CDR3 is CSVEYTGIGNIQYF. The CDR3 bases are TGCAGCGTTGAATACACAGGGATAGGAAACATTCAGTACTTC.

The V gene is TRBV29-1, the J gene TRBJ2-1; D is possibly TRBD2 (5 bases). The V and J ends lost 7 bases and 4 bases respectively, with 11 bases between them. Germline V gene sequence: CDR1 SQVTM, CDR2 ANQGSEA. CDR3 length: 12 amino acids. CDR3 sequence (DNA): TGCAGCGCCCGGGGTTCGTACAATGAGCAGTTCTTC. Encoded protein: CSARGSYNEQFF.

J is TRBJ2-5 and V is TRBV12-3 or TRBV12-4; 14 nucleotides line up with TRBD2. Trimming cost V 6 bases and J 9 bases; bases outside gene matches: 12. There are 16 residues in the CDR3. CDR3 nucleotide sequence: TGTGCCAGCAGCTCCCAGACTAGCGGGGGGGGTCGGGCCCAGTACTTC. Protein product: CASSSQTSGGGRAQYF.

CDR3 sequence: CASRTGGPGPAFF. The CDR3 coding sequence is TGTGCCAGCAGAACTGGGGGGCCAGGTCCGGCTTTCTTT. This rearrangement joins TRBV7-9 to TRBJ1-1, with D possibly TRBD1 on 6 matching bases. The CDR3 is 13 amino acids. Germline V gene lookup returns CDR1 SEHNR and CDR2 FQNEAQ (reference sequence). V was shortened by 6 bases and J by 11 bases, with 19 bases between the two germline ends.

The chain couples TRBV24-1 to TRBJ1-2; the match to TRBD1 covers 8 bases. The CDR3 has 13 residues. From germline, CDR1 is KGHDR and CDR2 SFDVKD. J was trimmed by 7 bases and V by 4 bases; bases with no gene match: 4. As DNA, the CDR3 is TGTGCCACCAGTGAGGGACAGGAGAGTGGCTACACCTTC. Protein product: CATSEGQESGYTF.

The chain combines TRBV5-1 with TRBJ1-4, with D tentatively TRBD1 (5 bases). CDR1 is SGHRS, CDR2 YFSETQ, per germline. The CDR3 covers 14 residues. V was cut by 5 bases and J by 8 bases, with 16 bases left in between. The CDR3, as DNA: TGCGCCAGCAGGCTCGGGACGTTAGGAGAAAAACTGTTTTTT. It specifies CASRLGTLGEKLFF.

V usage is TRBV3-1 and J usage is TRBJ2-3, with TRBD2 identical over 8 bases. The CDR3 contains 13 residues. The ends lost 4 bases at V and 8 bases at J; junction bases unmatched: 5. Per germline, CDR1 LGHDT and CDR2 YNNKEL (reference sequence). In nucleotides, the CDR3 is TGTGCCAGCAGCCCGGGGGGGCCGGGTACGCAGTATTTT. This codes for CASSPGGPGTQYF.

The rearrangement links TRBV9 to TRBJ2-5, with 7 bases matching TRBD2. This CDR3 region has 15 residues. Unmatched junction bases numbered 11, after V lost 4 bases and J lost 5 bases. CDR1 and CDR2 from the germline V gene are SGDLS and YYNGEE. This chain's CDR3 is CASSRDAGEIETQYF. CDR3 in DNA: TGTGCCAGCAGCCGAGACGCGGGGGAAATCGAGACCCAGTACTTC.

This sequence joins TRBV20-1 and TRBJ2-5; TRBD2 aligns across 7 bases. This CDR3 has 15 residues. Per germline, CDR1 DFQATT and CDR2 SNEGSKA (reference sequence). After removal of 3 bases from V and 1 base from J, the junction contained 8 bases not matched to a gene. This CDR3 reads CSARSEPSGQETQYF. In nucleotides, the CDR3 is TGCAGTGCTAGGTCTGAACCTAGCGGCCAAGAGACCCAGTACTTC.

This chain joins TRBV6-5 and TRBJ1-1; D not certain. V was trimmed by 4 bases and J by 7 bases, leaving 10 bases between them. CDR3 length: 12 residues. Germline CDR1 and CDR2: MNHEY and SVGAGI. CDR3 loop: CASSSPLGEAFF. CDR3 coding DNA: TGTGCCAGCAGTTCCCCGCTCGGTGAAGCTTTCTTT.